The 13 T cell receptor beta chains given below trace back to one sample, sequenced in a study of shared clonotypes between healthy human individuals. TCRdb keeps only in-frame clones here, not all; method: immunoSEQ multiplex PCR. The data contain 2 million to 2.5 million clones, 93% of them seen just once; the ten biggest clones take up approximately 0.4%. The sequencing input was naive CD4+ T cells from PBMCs. The subset here: CD45RA+ positively selected. These receptors all stem from a young man in good health. Some clones in this sample may be carry-over from other donors' samples.

This sequence joins TRBV27 and TRBJ1-5; 8 positions match TRBD1. CDR1 MNHEY and CDR2 SMNVEV come from the germline V gene (reference sequence). With 2 bases clipped from V and 4 bases from J, the junction kept 4 bases outside the gene matches. The CDR3 has 15 amino acids. DNA of the CDR3: TGTGCCAGCAGTTTAAATACAGGGGGTAATCAGCCCCAGCATTTT. This sequence encodes CASSLNTGGNQPQHF.

This clone was detected once. The chain carries TRBV29-1 and TRBJ2-1; D ambiguous. The germline gives CDR1 SQVTM, CDR2 ANQGSEA. The CDR3 has 14 residues. Trimming left V 5 bases short and J 0 bases short, with 11 bases between. DNA for the CDR3: TGCAGCGTTCTACCGTTCAGCTCCTACAATGAGCAGTTCTTC. It is translated as CSVLPFSSYNEQFF.

This chain connects TRBV27 to TRBJ2-7; D is possibly TRBD1 (6 bases). The V end lost 3 bases, the J end lost 7 bases, and 13 bases lay between the germline ends. This CDR3 is 13 amino acids long. Germline loops: CDR1 MNHEY, CDR2 SMNVEV (reference sequence). The chain's CDR3 is CASSFVRGGEQYF. The CDR3 nucleotides read TGTGCCAGCAGTTTCGTCAGGGGTGGGGAGCAGTACTTC.

To note about this clone: The same CDR3 also results from other DNA sequences found in this sample. V and J are TRBV28 and TRBJ1-4; D ambiguous. Germline V gene data show CDR1 as MDHEN and CDR2 as SYDVKM. The CDR3 is 11 amino acids. The V end lost 3 bases, the J end lost 8 bases, and 4 bases lay between the germline ends. The CDR3 region has the DNA TGTGCCAGCAGTTTGGGGGAAAAACTGTTTTTT. Encoded protein: CASSLGEKLFF.

CDR3 loop: CASSYAVRGYEQYF. CDR3 nucleotides: TGTGCCAGCAGTTACGCCGTCAGGGGCTACGAGCAGTACTTC. The chain has TRBV6-5 and TRBJ2-5, with a possible D match to TRBD1 (6 bases). The assigned J gene may be wrong: the sequence end matches TRBJ2-7 better. The CDR3 spans 14 residues. The germline gives CDR1 MNHEY, CDR2 SVGAGI.

This sequence joins TRBV11-2 and TRBJ2-7; D may be TRBD1 or TRBD2 (7 bases each). Trimming took 2 bases from V and 2 from J, leaving 19 bases between them. Per the germline V gene, CDR1 is SGHAT and CDR2 is FQNNGV. This CDR3 spans 17 amino acids. CDR3 region: CASSLTLTGTIPYEQYF. In DNA form, the CDR3 reads TGTGCCAGCAGCTTAACCCTGACAGGGACTATACCCTACGAGCAGTACTTC. Looking up the rest from reference TRBV11-2 and TRBJ2-7 gives the full variable domain: EAGVAQSPRYKIIEKRQSVAFWCNPISGHATLYWYQQILGQGPKLLIQFQNNGVVDDSQLPKDRFSAERLKGVDSTLKIQPAKLEDSAVYLCASSLTLTGTIPYEQYFGPGTRLTVT.

The J gene is TRBJ2-1, the V gene TRBV21-1; TRBD2 is taken as the D call from the table, unchecked against the DNA. TRBV21-1 is assigned pseudogene status. This CDR3 has 22 amino acids. The CDR3, as DNA: TGTGCCAGCAGCAATCGGGAGGTGGCCCCCGACGACTCGAGCCGGGGCTACAATGAGCAGTTCTTC. Amino acid sequence: CASSNREVAPDDSSRGYNEQFF.

The rearrangement links TRBV19 to TRBJ1-1, with no clear D. Germline V lookup: CDR1 LNHDA, CDR2 SQIVND (reference sequence). CDR3 length: 16 residues. Trimming took 2 bases from V and 6 from J, leaving 19 bases between them. CDR3 in DNA: TGTGCCAGTAGTATAAAAGGGCCTCAAGGGCGGGCTGAAGCTTTCTTT. As protein: CASSIKGPQGRAEAFF.

The chain employs TRBV7-8 and TRBJ1-5; the D gene is possibly TRBD1 (6 bases). Trimming cost V 3 bases and J 3 bases, with 9 bases left between them. Germline-derived CDR1 and CDR2 are SGHVS and FQNEAQ. The CDR3 loop spans 14 amino acids. CDR3 residues: CASSFYRANQPQHF. The CDR3 nucleotides are TGTGCCAGCAGCTTTTACAGGGCCAATCAGCCCCAGCATTTT.

This clone came up once. The gene calls are TRBV11-2 and TRBJ2-1; D may correspond to TRBD1 or TRBD2 (5 bases each). Germline V CDR1 and CDR2: SGHAT, FQNNGV. The CDR3 sequence is 16 residues long. The germline V and J ends were trimmed by 1 base and 1 base, with 11 bases remaining between them. CDR3 sequence reads: CASSLASGGSYNEQFF. The CDR3 DNA is TGTGCCAGCAGCTTAGCCTCTGGGGGATCCTACAATGAGCAGTTCTTC.

In DNA, the CDR3 is TGTGCCAGCACCCAACAGCGCTCTGGAAACACCATATATTTT. Its translation: CASTQQRSGNTIYF. The chain links TRBV11-2 to TRBJ1-3; D ambiguous. Trimming shortened V by 7 bases and J by 0 bases, and 10 bases separated the two germline ends. Germline CDR1 is SGHAT and CDR2 is FQNNGV. The CDR3 runs 14 residues.

The chain combines TRBV11-2 with TRBJ2-1; D gene unclear. Germline CDR1 SGHAT, CDR2 FQNNGV. This CDR3 region has 14 residues. Deletions cut 5 bases from V and 4 bases from J, with 12 bases between. The CDR3 region is CASSQRVPYNEQFF. Here the CDR3 DNA reads TGTGCCAGCAGCCAAAGGGTCCCATACAATGAGCAGTTCTTC.

This chain joins TRBV7-2 and TRBJ2-7; the D gene is possibly TRBD2 (6 bases). The CDR3 totals 14 residues. With 5 bases removed from V and 0 bases from J, the gap between germline ends came to 11 bases. CDR1 and CDR2 from the germline V gene are SGHTA and FQGNSA. The CDR3 DNA is TGTGCCAGCAGCCCTTGGGACTTCTCCTACGAGCAGTACTTC. Translated, it gives CASSPWDFSYEQYF. The full variable domain, in which reference TRBV7-2 and TRBJ2-7 provide the parts outside the CDR3, is GAGVSQSPSNKVTEKGKDVELRCDPISGHTALYWYRQSLGQGLEFLIYFQGNSAPDKSGLPSDRFSAERTGGSVSTLTIQRTQQEDSAVYLCASSPWDFSYEQYFGPGTRLTVT.